The clone carrying this T cell receptor (beta chain) was observed a few times. Its antigen is unidentified. The TCRbeta library was prepared with unique molecular identifiers. TCRdb used MiXCR to reprocess the PCR reads, holding one entry per CDR3 protein. The sample includes fewer than 550,000 distinct CDR3 sequences, around 10% of them seen just once. These data are taken from a study of T-cell reconstitution after alpha-beta-depleted transplantation in children. Study findings and constraints: T-cell numbers and diversity, one year after transplant, stemmed largely from T cells that were newly produced. By about two months after transplant, alpha-beta T cells reportedly arose from several hundred graft clones that had expanded.

The CDR3 totals 12 residues. Deletions cut 1 base from V and 8 bases from J, with 8 bases between. Germline CDR1 and CDR2: LNHDA and SQIVND (reference sequence). The chain is built from TRBV19 and TRBJ1-1; D is unclear. Sequences were derived from PBMCs, mostly from graft donor cells, sampled 180 days after TCRalphabeta/CD19-depleted stem cell transplant. This receptor was identified in a female patient aged 2 to 10 who had a stem cell transplant for aplastic anemia, so the T cells may come from the graft donor. Here the CDR3 reads CASSIGAVEAFF. CDR3 sequence (DNA): TGTGCCAGTAGTATAGGGGCGGTAGAAGCTTTCTTT. Filled out from reference TRBV19 and TRBJ1-1, the complete variable domain reads DGGITQSPKYLFRKEGQNVTLSCEQNLNHDAMYWYRQDPGQGLRLIYYSQIVNDFQKGDIAEGYSVSREKKESFPLTVTSAQKNPTAFYLCASSIGAVEAFFGQGTRLTVV.